This passage covers 7 T cell receptor beta chains from one sample sequenced in a study of post-analysis software for immune sequencing data. Their target antigens are unknown. Every TCR beta cDNA library bore unique molecular identifiers. TCRdb independently ran MiXCR on the PCR reads; one entry per CDR3 protein. The sample holds just over 250,000 distinct CDR3 sequences, approximately 34% seen once. Study-wide results and limits: In patients, roughly five TRBV segments were more frequent than in controls, with TRBV5-6, TRBV5-1 and TRBV20-1 among them.

Sequenced input: blood. These receptors were obtained from a girl between 5 and 17 years old with multiple sclerosis.

With regard to this clonotype: A much larger clone differs by one base, so this may be a read error. The chain employs TRBV12-3 or TRBV12-4 and TRBJ2-5; D not resolved. Deletions cut 1 base from V and 11 bases from J, with 11 bases between. The CDR3 runs 12 residues. This CDR3 reads CASSLGRPEQYF. The CDR3 coding sequence is TGTGCCAGCAGTTTAGGGCGGCCTGAGCAGTACTTC.

This clonotype has more than one count but fewer than ten. This chain uses TRBV7-9 with TRBJ2-2; D unresolved. V lost 4 bases and J lost 0, with 15 bases in between. There are 17 residues in the CDR3. Germline lookup yields CDR1 SEHNR and CDR2 FQNEAQ (reference sequence). The CDR3 DNA follows: TGTGCCAGCAGCTCCTCCCCGTCTTCGACGAACACCGGGGAGCTGTTTTTT. Amino acid sequence: CASSSSPSSTNTGELFF.

The rearrangement joins TRBV10-3 to TRBJ2-7; the match to TRBD1 covers 9 bases. The last part of the DNA fits TRBJ2-5 better; the J call may be wrong. Per the germline V gene, CDR1 is ENHRY and CDR2 is SYGVKD. This CDR3 comprises 13 residues. The CDR3 DNA is TGTGCCATCAGGGTGGGACAGGGAGAGACCCAGTACTTC. Protein sequence: CAIRVGQGETQYF.

There are many counts of this clonotype. The CDR3 reads CASSLFQPPGTGRFFGYTF. The CDR3, as DNA: TGTGCCAGCAGCTTATTTCAGCCACCCGGGACAGGGCGATTTTTTGGCTACACCTTC. The chain combines TRBV7-2 with TRBJ1-2; TRBD1 aligns across 9 bases. From germline, CDR1 is SGHTA and CDR2 FQGNSA. The length of the CDR3 is 19 residues. The junction had 20 bases not matched to a gene; V was cut back by 2 bases and J by 7 bases.

The V and J genes are TRBV25-1 and TRBJ2-1; tentative D call: TRBD1 (6 bases). Trimming shortened V by 1 base and J by 9 bases, and 13 bases separated the two germline ends. The CDR3 is made up of 14 amino acids. Germline CDR1 MGHDK, CDR2 SYGVNS. CDR3 region: CASSELDSGVEQFF. The CDR3 nucleotides are TGTGCCAGCAGTGAATTAGATTCAGGGGTTGAGCAGTTCTTC.

This chain links TRBV28 with TRBJ2-1; 12 nucleotides match TRBD2. The CDR3 is made up of 15 amino acids. V was clipped by 9 bases and J by 8 bases; unmatched bases: 11. CDR1 is MDHEN, CDR2 SYDVKM, per germline. The CDR3 DNA is TGTGCCAGTTTTCTAGCGGGAGGGTCAACAGATGAGCAGTTCTTC. Its protein is CASFLAGGSTDEQFF.

This clonotype was seen many times. V and J are TRBV5-1 and TRBJ1-2, with TRBD1 as a possible D gene (5 bases). Germline CDR1 is SGHRS and CDR2 is YFSETQ. The CDR3 length is 14 residues. The V gene lost 2 bases and the J gene lost 4 bases, with 12 bases spanning the gap. DNA for the CDR3: TGCGCCAGCAGCTTTGGGGCAGGAACCTATGGCTACACCTTC. Its translation: CASSFGAGTYGYTF.